Sequencing of this T cell receptor beta chain was carried out in a study of T cell repertoires in aging, cancer and after chemotherapy. Whole-study context: Over several months to years, re-sampled healthy donor repertoires clearly shared clones. Study results and caveats: Immunological memory after chemotherapy cannot be judged from the repertoire data.

With respect to this clonotype: Antigen unknown.

Amplification of TCR beta used genomic DNA extracted from peripheral blood. TRB rearrangements spanning V, D and J were amplified using mixed TRB-A/B primers. TCRdb reprocessed the multiplex PCR reads with MiXCR, giving one entry per CDR3 protein. This table has around 12,000 distinct CDR3 sequences, around 20% appearing once. The sample taken for sequencing was blood. The receptor's source is a human donor in good health.

The DNA of the CDR3 is TGTGCCAGCAGCCACCCGGGAGTCCCAGGGACTAATGAAAAACTGTTTTTT. It yields the protein CASSHPGVPGTNEKLFF. J is TRBJ1-4 and V is TRBV21-1; the table's D call of TRBD1 was not tested on the DNA. TRBV21-1 is a documented pseudogene. There are 17 residues in the CDR3.